Listed below are T cell receptor beta chains from one sample, sequenced in a study of control samples from healthy donors and cancer patients. Sequenced by immunoSEQ multiplex PCR; TCRdb stores in-frame clones only, minus some. The sample carries about 160,000 clones, about 94% recorded once. Source material: blood. The receptor source for this set is a middle-aged woman in good health. CDR3s include the opening cysteine and the closing phenylalanine or tryptophan. Fields, in order: V gene, CDR3 protein.

TRBV9	CASSPWTGGDGYGYTF
TRBV4-3	CASSQVGRQEWGYTF
TRBV6-4	CASSDSNRVGVIDQPQHF
TRBV5-6	CASSPDRGSYGYTF
TRBV4-3	CASSQEWVFTDTQYF
TRBV5-6	CASSLVGTSNYNEQFF
TRBV30	CAWDVGGGRYGYTF
TRBV6-5	CASSSPQDRGGYTF
TRBV7-9	CASSLAFLGGLTSYNEQFF
TRBV27	CASSSRDRVHYEQYF
TRBV7-9	CASSFGHKNTEAFF
TRBV18	CASSPPGQAYEQYF
TRBV5-4	CASSPDRVVSEQYF
TRBV5-6	CASNSVENYGYTF
TRBV18	CASSPPVGTGEYNEQFF
TRBV4-3	CASSQDINQPQHF